This T cell receptor (beta chain) was captured in a study of blood T cell repertoires in COVID-19. Background on the study: The United States, Italy and Spain provided the acute and convalescent COVID-19 samples.

Germline V gene sequence: CDR1 GTSNPN, CDR2 SVGIG (reference sequence). The CDR3 contains 13 residues. V was trimmed by 2 bases and J by 2 bases, leaving 9 bases between them. Per the original data handling: Estimation of nucleated cell counts relied on the amplification of reference gene primers. Repertoires were generated with immunoSEQ multiplex PCR, while TCRdb's copy carries only in-frame clones and drops some. V and J calls and clone size are copied from that table; D and trimming were computed from the DNA. The sample includes 250,000 to 300,000 clones, around 88% of them seen just once. J is TRBJ1-2 and V is TRBV30, with D possibly being TRBD1 (6 bases). The sequencing input was peripheral blood. This clonotype originated in a man aged 40-49 years with acute or convalescent COVID-19. The CDR3 loop reads CAWSLTGNYGYTF. The CDR3 DNA follows: TGTGCCTGGAGTTTAACAGGGAACTATGGCTACACCTTC.